These 3 T cell receptor beta chains share one sample of origin, sequenced in a study of beta chain features in type 1 diabetes. The whole isolated RNA underwent reverse transcription, so sequencing captured expressed TCRB transcripts. Produced via immunoSEQ multiplex PCR; TCRdb's table is partial and in-frame only. This repertoire shows about 400,000 clones, around 13% found once; its top ten account for roughly 0.0097%. No cognate antigen is known for these TCRs. Study observations and caveats: Shortening of TCRB CDR3s, moderate but significant, appeared in all four CD4+ subsets of Type 1 diabetes patients.

The sequenced sample consisted of naive CD4+ T cells from blood. The receptor source for this set is a woman aged 18-35 years with type 1 diabetes.

The chain carries TRBV6-5 and TRBJ2-7; a weak D match, TRBD1 (6 bases). CDR1 and CDR2 (germline): MNHEY, SVGAGI. This CDR3 has 13 amino acids. The ends were cut back, 6 bases at V and 3 bases at J, with 12 bases in the middle. CDR3 in amino acids: CASRATGVYEQYF. CDR3 nucleotide sequence: TGTGCCAGCAGGGCGACAGGTGTCTACGAGCAGTACTTC.

This clone was observed a few times. The V gene is TRBV2, the J gene TRBJ2-3, with a tentative D call TRBD2 (6 bases). V was cut by 7 bases and J by 3 bases, with 14 bases left in between. This CDR3 spans 14 amino acids. The germline CDR1 and CDR2 sequences are SNHLY and FYNNEI. CDR3 DNA: TGTGCCAGCAAGGAGGGAGGATTGACAGATACGCAGTATTTT. It specifies CASKEGGLTDTQYF.

This clone was seen only a few times. CDR3 amino acids: CASGLAGGPGETQYF. The CDR3 DNA is TGCGCCAGCGGACTAGCGGGGGGGCCGGGAGAGACCCAGTACTTC. V gene TRBV5-1 combines with J gene TRBJ2-5, with TRBD2 matching 15 bases. The V and J ends lost 7 bases and 4 bases, in that order; junction bases with no gene match: 5. Per germline, CDR1 SGHRS and CDR2 YFSETQ. This CDR3 is built from 15 residues.